The 31 T cell receptor beta chains presented below share a single source sample, sequenced in a study of cytomegalovirus exposure and HLA in healthy donors. Profiling relied on immunoSEQ multiplex PCR, and the TCRdb table lists in-frame clones only, not all of them. The data hold 250,000 to 350,000 clones, with about 90% observed a single time. The specimen sequenced was PBMCs. These receptors all come from a woman under 40 in good health and CMV-seropositive.

The gene calls are TRBV30 and TRBJ1-1; a possible D gene is TRBD1 (6 bases). V was cut by 1 base and J by 2 bases, with 8 bases left in between. The CDR3 totals 13 residues. CDR1 is GTSNPN, CDR2 SVGIG, per germline (reference sequence). This CDR3 reads CAWSGQVNTEAFF. CDR3 in DNA: TGTGCCTGGAGTGGACAGGTTAACACTGAAGCTTTCTTT.

This chain uses TRBV21-1 with TRBJ2-3; TRBD1 is taken as the D call from the table, unchecked against the DNA. TRBV21-1 represents a pseudogene. CDR3 length: 12 residues. CDR3 nucleotides: TGTGCCAGCATAACGCAGGGAAATACGCAGTATTTT. This translates into CASITQGNTQYF.

This sequence joins TRBV28 and TRBJ2-4, with 9 bases aligning to TRBD1. Trimming removed 6 bases from V and 6 bases from J; junction bases left unmatched: 12. This CDR3 comprises 16 residues. Germline CDR1 is MDHEN and CDR2 is SYDVKM. CDR3 nucleotide sequence: TGTGCCAGCAGGGAAACAGGGGGCGAAGGAGGAAACATTCAGTACTTC. It yields the protein CASRETGGEGGNIQYF.

This chain uses TRBV6-1 with TRBJ2-5; D gene unclear. The germline gives CDR1 MNHNS, CDR2 SASEGT. V lost 1 base to trimming and J lost 4 bases, with 13 bases between them. This CDR3 region has 15 residues. CDR3: CASSEGGRAGETQYF. CDR3 nucleotide sequence: TGTGCCAGCAGTGAAGGGGGAAGGGCTGGAGAGACCCAGTACTTC.

The chain couples TRBV6-5 to TRBJ2-5; TRBD2 is a possible D gene (7 bases). This CDR3 is 15 amino acids long. Trimming pared 7 bases from V and 1 base from J, leaving 16 bases between. Germline V CDR1 and CDR2: MNHEY, SVGAGI. The CDR3 bases are TGTGCCAGCAAGGGGTTGGGAGGGGGCCAAGAGACCCAGTACTTC. It translates to CASKGLGGGQETQYF.

The V call is TRBV11-3, the J call TRBJ1-6; D is possibly TRBD1 (5 bases). The V end was cut by 4 bases, the J end by 0 bases, with 22 bases between. The CDR3 has 20 residues. CDR1 is SGHNT, CDR2 YENEEA, per germline. CDR3 amino acids: CASSSLVWTRISSYNSPLHF. The CDR3 DNA reads TGTGCCAGCAGCTCTCTAGTCTGGACACGCATAAGCTCCTATAATTCACCCCTCCACTTT.

The rearrangement joins TRBV30 to TRBJ2-7, with D possibly matching TRBD1 (5 bases). Trimming took 2 bases from V and 9 from J, leaving 20 bases between them. CDR1 and CDR2 (germline): GTSNPN, SVGIG (reference sequence). The CDR3 is 14 amino acids. The CDR3 reads CAWSTGRDALGQYF. CDR3 nucleotides: TGTGCCTGGAGTACGGGCAGGGATGCTCTCGGGCAGTACTTC.

The chain combines TRBV11-2 with TRBJ2-3; 7 positions agree with TRBD2. V lost 3 bases, J lost 4 bases, and 4 bases stayed unmatched. The CDR3 loop spans 14 amino acids. The germline V gene has CDR1 SGHAT and CDR2 FQNNGV. CDR3 DNA: TGTGCCAGCAGCTTCGGGGGGTGGTCAGATACGCAGTATTTT. Its translation is CASSFGGWSDTQYF.

The chain joins TRBV9 to TRBJ1-2; D is undetermined. CDR3 length equals 17 residues. Deletions cut 0 bases from V and 4 bases from J, with 19 bases between. The germline CDR1 and CDR2 sequences are SGDLS and YYNGEE. The CDR3 protein is CASSVEATALGSYGYTF. In nucleotides, the CDR3 is TGTGCCAGCAGCGTAGAGGCTACAGCCCTCGGGAGCTATGGCTACACCTTC.

The chain is built from TRBV4-3 and TRBJ2-7; TRBD1 might be the D (6 bases). The V gene's germline CDR1 is LGHNA and CDR2 YSLEER. Trimming left V 5 bases short and J 2 bases short, with 13 bases between. The CDR3 extends over 14 amino acids. The CDR3, as DNA: TGCGCCAGCAGCGTCCGACAGGACACCTACGAGCAGTACTTC. Protein sequence: CASSVRQDTYEQYF.

The genes are TRBV9 and TRBJ1-2; 9 nucleotides agree with TRBD1. CDR3 length equals 14 residues. The V segment lost 3 bases and the J segment 6 bases; nucleotides outside the gene matches: 6. CDR1 is SGDLS, CDR2 YYNGEE, per germline. Here the CDR3 DNA reads TGTGCCAGCAGCGCAACAGGGGGCTGGGATGGCTACACCTTC. Amino acid sequence: CASSATGGWDGYTF. The variable domain in full, completed from reference TRBV9 and TRBJ1-2, reads DSGVTQTPKHLITATGQRVTLRCSPRSGDLSVYWYQQSLDQGLQFLIQYYNGEERAKGNILERFSAQQFPDLHSELNLSSLELGDSALYFCASSATGGWDGYTFGSGTRLTVV.

The chain combines TRBV7-6 with TRBJ2-1; TRBD2 agrees at 9 bases. The ends lost 1 base at V and 6 bases at J; junction bases unmatched: 7. The germline V gene encodes CDR1 SGHVS and CDR2 FNYEAQ. This CDR3 is built from 16 residues. CDR3 DNA sequence: TGTGCCAGCAGCTTAGGTGTAGCGGGAGTTGCCAATGAGCAGTTCTTC. The encoded protein is CASSLGVAGVANEQFF.

The rearrangement links TRBV27 to TRBJ1-4; TRBD1 might be the D (6 bases). Trimming took 6 bases from V and 2 from J, leaving 16 bases between them. This CDR3 has 16 residues. Germline CDR1 and CDR2: MNHEY and SMNVEV (reference sequence). The CDR3 reads CASRSWGADTNEKLFF. CDR3 bases: TGTGCCAGCAGGTCTTGGGGGGCGGATACTAATGAAAAACTGTTTTTT.

The rearrangement links TRBV2 to TRBJ2-2; 8 bases are a match to TRBD2. J lost 2 bases, V lost 8 bases, and 4 bases had no gene match. The CDR3 is 14 amino acids. Germline loops: CDR1 SNHLY, CDR2 FYNNEI. CDR3 sequence: CASQGLANTGELFF. CDR3 in DNA: TGTGCCAGCCAAGGACTAGCTAACACCGGGGAGCTGTTTTTT.

V usage is TRBV30 and J usage is TRBJ2-3; D is ambiguous. V was cut by 2 bases and J by 2 bases, with 5 bases left in between. CDR1 and CDR2 from the germline V gene are GTSNPN and SVGIG (reference sequence). The CDR3 runs to 12 residues. The CDR3 bases are TGTGCCTGGAGTACTGACACAGATACGCAGTATTTT. Its protein is CAWSTDTDTQYF.

The rearrangement links TRBV9 to TRBJ2-7; D possibly corresponds to TRBD2 (6 bases). Looked up from germline, CDR1 is SGDLS and CDR2 is YYNGEE. The length of the CDR3 is 15 residues. Trimming left V 0 bases short and J 0 bases short, with 10 bases between. The CDR3 sequence: CASSVGGEPSYEQYF. For the CDR3, the DNA is TGTGCCAGCAGCGTAGGCGGGGAACCCTCCTACGAGCAGTACTTC.

The chain carries TRBV7-8 and TRBJ2-7; 7 bases map to TRBD2. V was clipped by 4 bases and J by 5 bases; unmatched bases: 14. Germline assignment: CDR1 SGHVS and CDR2 FQNEAQ. The CDR3 is made up of 16 amino acids. This CDR3 reads CASSSPIRGDVDEQYF. CDR3 nucleotide sequence: TGTGCCAGCAGCTCCCCTATCCGGGGGGATGTCGACGAGCAGTACTTC.

This clone showed up just a few times. This chain's CDR3 is CASSRRNQPQHF. CDR3 bases: TGTGCCAGCAGCCGGAGGAATCAGCCCCAGCATTTT. This rearrangement joins TRBV13 to TRBJ1-5; no clear D gene. CDR1 and CDR2 from the germline V gene are PRHDT and FYEKMQ (reference sequence). The CDR3 spans 12 residues. V gave up 5 bases and J gave up 4 bases, with 6 bases separating them. Full variable domain (outside the CDR3, taken from reference TRBV13 and TRBJ1-5): AAGVIQSPRHLIKEKRETATLKCYPIPRHDTVYWYQQGPGQDPQFLISFYEKMQSDKGSIPDRFSAQQFSDYHSELNMSSLELGDSALYFCASSRRNQPQHFGDGTRLSIL.

The chain employs TRBV5-1 and TRBJ1-2, with D possibly TRBD1 on 5 matching bases. The CDR3 is made up of 14 amino acids. Trimming pared 3 bases from V and 2 bases from J, leaving 11 bases between. CDR1 SGHRS and CDR2 YFSETQ come from the germline V gene. CDR3 DNA: TGCGCCAGCAGCTCCCAGGGTCGGAACTATGGCTACACCTTC. Translating gives CASSSQGRNYGYTF.

This chain joins TRBV19 and TRBJ2-1; D call uncertain. V lost 2 bases and J lost 2, with 7 bases in between. The CDR3 totals 14 residues. Germline assignment: CDR1 LNHDA and CDR2 SQIVND (reference sequence). CDR3 DNA: TGTGCCAGTAGTATAAGTGGAGCCTACAATGAGCAGTTCTTC. Its translation is CASSISGAYNEQFF.

This rearrangement joins TRBV15 to TRBJ1-5; D is unresolved. Trimming removed 6 bases at V and 0 bases at J, with 12 bases between. Germline V gene sequence: CDR1 LNHNV, CDR2 YYDKDF (reference sequence). The length of the CDR3 is 15 residues. This CDR3 reads CATSTLGLSNQPQHF. CDR3 coding DNA: TGTGCCACCAGTACCTTGGGCCTTAGCAATCAGCCCCAGCATTTT.

The chain uses TRBV7-9 and TRBJ1-1, with 9 bases matching TRBD1. Germline CDR1 is SEHNR and CDR2 is FQNEAQ (reference sequence). The CDR3 consists of 17 residues. V dropped 2 bases and J dropped 0; count of bases not matched to a gene: 7. The CDR3 region is CASSLNRDRDMNTEAFF. The CDR3 DNA reads TGTGCCAGCAGCTTAAATAGGGACAGGGATATGAACACTGAAGCTTTCTTT.

V usage is TRBV27 and J usage is TRBJ1-5, with D maybe TRBD1 (5 bases). Deletions cut 6 bases from V and 1 base from J, with 22 bases between. The CDR3 runs 18 residues. Germline V gene sequence: CDR1 MNHEY, CDR2 SMNVEV (reference sequence). The CDR3: CASSAGWGIRGSNQPQHF. CDR3 DNA sequence: TGTGCCAGCAGCGCAGGGTGGGGCATTCGAGGGAGCAATCAGCCCCAGCATTTT.

The rearrangement links TRBV11-2 to TRBJ1-1; D gene uncertain. With 2 bases removed from V and 5 bases from J, the gap between germline ends came to 12 bases. The CDR3 totals 14 residues. CDR1 is SGHAT, CDR2 FQNNGV, per germline. The CDR3 DNA reads as TGTGCCAGCAGCTTACCGCTGTGGGATACTGAAGCTTTCTTT. This encodes CASSLPLWDTEAFF. The entire variable domain, with the rest obtained from reference TRBV11-2 and TRBJ1-1, is as follows: EAGVAQSPRYKIIEKRQSVAFWCNPISGHATLYWYQQILGQGPKLLIQFQNNGVVDDSQLPKDRFSAERLKGVDSTLKIQPAKLEDSAVYLCASSLPLWDTEAFFGQGTRLTVV.

V is TRBV5-1 and J is TRBJ2-2, with 12 nucleotides matching TRBD2. Looked up from germline, CDR1 is SGHRS and CDR2 is YFSETQ. This CDR3 has 17 amino acids. The V and J ends lost 6 bases and 7 bases, in that order; junction bases with no gene match: 13. The CDR3 bases are TGCGCCAGCAAGGAGAGCCTAGCGGGAGGGCCCATCGGGGAGCTGTTTTTT. Protein sequence: CASKESLAGGPIGELFF.

CDR3 DNA sequence: TGTGCCAGCAGCGTCCCTTCAGGGAGAGCGCCGGTGACCCAGTACTTC. It translates to CASSVPSGRAPVTQYF. The V gene is TRBV9, the J gene TRBJ2-5, with D perhaps assigned TRBD1 or TRBD2 (5 bases each). V was trimmed by 2 bases and J by 7 bases, leaving 21 bases between them. The CDR3 loop spans 16 amino acids. CDR1 is SGDLS, CDR2 YYNGEE, per germline.

The chain joins TRBV4-3 to TRBJ2-1, with 10 bases aligning to TRBD2. With V trimmed by 0 bases and J by 6 bases, 8 bases remained unmatched. Looked up from germline, CDR1 is LGHNA and CDR2 is YSLEER. The CDR3 spans 17 residues. The CDR3 DNA is TGCGCCAGCAGCCAAGATTGGACGAAGCGGGAGGGCAATGAGCAGTTCTTC. It translates to CASSQDWTKREGNEQFF.

J is TRBJ2-7 and V is TRBV10-3; D unclear. Between the trimmed V and J ends, which lost 2 bases and 3 bases, there was a span of 11 bases. CDR1 and CDR2 (germline): ENHRY, SYGVKD. This CDR3 has 14 residues. This CDR3 reads CAISEGDRHYEQYF. In DNA form, the CDR3 reads TGTGCCATCAGTGAGGGAGATCGCCACTACGAGCAGTACTTC.

This clone was seen just once. The J gene is TRBJ1-2, the V gene TRBV6-6; 7 bases are shared with TRBD1. After removal of 6 bases from V and 4 bases from J, the junction contained 2 bases not matched to a gene. This CDR3 is 12 amino acids long. Germline V gene sequence: CDR1 MNHNY, CDR2 SVGAGI (reference sequence). Here the CDR3 DNA reads TGTGCCAGCAGGAGGGACAGCTATGGCTACACCTTC. Protein: CASRRDSYGYTF.

Notes on this clone: This same CDR3 is encoded by further DNA sequences in the sample. V usage is TRBV4-3 and J usage is TRBJ1-1; no definite D call. This CDR3 is 13 amino acids long. Germline lookup yields CDR1 LGHNA and CDR2 YSLEER. Trimming removed 0 bases from V and 1 base from J, with 3 bases in between. This CDR3 is CASSQDGNTEAFF. The CDR3 bases are TGCGCCAGCAGCCAAGATGGGAACACTGAAGCTTTCTTT.

The chain links TRBV20-1 to TRBJ2-7; perhaps TRBD2 as D (6 bases). CDR3 length equals 11 residues. From germline, CDR1 is DFQATT and CDR2 SNEGSKA (reference sequence). Trimming cost V 5 bases and J 7 bases, with 12 bases left between them. The CDR3 nucleotides read TGCAGTGCTGTGGGGGGTGTTGAGCAGTACTTC. It specifies CSAVGGVEQYF.